These 12 T cell receptor beta chains share one sample of origin, sequenced in a study of T-cell reconstitution after alpha-beta-depleted transplantation in children. Unique molecular identifiers tagged the TCRbeta library. TCRdb recomputed calls from the PCR reads with MiXCR, one row per CDR3 protein. The data show around 600,000 distinct CDR3 sequences, more than 9% seen once. The specimen comprised PBMCs from the stem cell graft donor, sampled from the stem cell graft. Receptor source: a human donor who donated a stem cell graft to a child with acute myeloid leukemia.

This clonotype has just a few counts. This chain connects TRBV2 to TRBJ2-7, with 14 bases identical to TRBD2. The CDR3 is 15 residues long. Germline CDR1 reads SNHLY; CDR2 reads FYNNEI. The J segment lost 12 bases and the V segment lost 6 bases, leaving 13 bases of the junction unmatched. In DNA, the CDR3 is TGTGCCAGCAGCCCCGAGTTTGGGACTAGCGGGAGACGGTACTTC. Translated: CASSPEFGTSGRRYF.

This clonotype has a count of ten or more. The J gene is TRBJ2-7, the V gene TRBV5-1; TRBD2 matches 16 bases. The J segment lost 6 bases and the V segment lost 7 bases, leaving 13 bases of the junction unmatched. The CDR3 is made up of 17 amino acids. The V gene's germline CDR1 is SGHRS and CDR2 YFSETQ. The CDR3 bases are TGCGCCAGCCATCCGGGACTAGCGGGAGGGCCTTTTTCCGAGCAGTACTTC. Its translation is CASHPGLAGGPFSEQYF.

In its sample, this clonotype was seen a few times. The CDR3 region has the DNA TGTGCCAGCAGCAGCCCGTGGAGGGACTACGAGCAGTACTTC. It encodes CASSSPWRDYEQYF. The rearrangement uses TRBV6-1 and TRBJ2-7; D might be TRBD2 (6 bases). There are 14 residues in the CDR3. Germline V CDR1 and CDR2: MNHNS, SASEGT. V was pared by 6 bases and J by 3 bases, with 15 bases between.

This clonotype was found many times. The chain employs TRBV7-2 and TRBJ2-3, with no clear D. CDR1 is SGHTA, CDR2 FQGNSA, per germline. The CDR3 contains 11 residues. Trimming pared 4 bases from V and 5 bases from J, leaving 4 bases between. The CDR3 region is CASSSLDTQYF. CDR3 nucleotide sequence: TGTGCCAGCAGCTCCTTAGATACGCAGTATTTT.

There are a few counts of this clonotype. The chain uses TRBV3-1 and TRBJ2-1; D uncertain. CDR1 and CDR2 (germline): LGHDT, YNNKEL (reference sequence). This CDR3 has 13 amino acids. With 0 bases removed from V and 10 bases from J, the gap between germline ends came to 10 bases. CDR3 DNA sequence: TGTGCCAGCAGCCAAGATCGATCGCCCGAGCAGTTCTTC. Amino acids: CASSQDRSPEQFF.

The J gene is TRBJ2-7, the V gene TRBV6-2 or TRBV6-3; 13 bases fit TRBD2. The CDR3 sequence is 13 residues long. Germline CDR1 is MNHEY and CDR2 is SVGEGT. J gave up 9 bases and V 3 bases, and 2 bases lay outside the gene matches. In nucleotides, the CDR3 is TGTGCCAGCAGTTATGGGACTAGCGGGGCGCAGTACTTC. Protein: CASSYGTSGAQYF.

The chain couples TRBV20-1 to TRBJ2-1; 7 nucleotides align to TRBD2. This CDR3 region has 13 residues. Germline values: CDR1 DFQATT, CDR2 SNEGSKA (reference sequence). Losses at the gene ends were 6 bases for V and 5 bases for J; bases not matched to a gene: 7. The CDR3 reads CSAQWGGNNEQFF. The DNA of the CDR3 is TGCAGTGCCCAATGGGGGGGGAACAATGAGCAGTTCTTC.

The chain joins TRBV3-1 to TRBJ2-7; 11 positions match TRBD2. The trim removed 4 bases at V and 9 bases at J, leaving 8 bases unmatched. The CDR3 length is 14 residues. Germline CDR1 reads LGHDT; CDR2 reads YNNKEL (reference sequence). CDR3 nucleotide sequence: TGTGCCAGCAGCCGCGGACTAGCGGGTGATGGGCAGTACTTC. This encodes CASSRGLAGDGQYF.

This clonotype was seen ten or more times. This chain joins TRBV3-1 and TRBJ1-1; 8 bases fit TRBD1. Germline lookup yields CDR1 LGHDT and CDR2 YNNKEL (reference sequence). CDR3 length: 14 amino acids. The V segment lost 5 bases and the J segment 7 bases; nucleotides outside the gene matches: 9. The chain's CDR3 is CASSSQGAQGEAFF. The CDR3 DNA reads TGTGCCAGCAGCTCCCAGGGGGCGCAGGGTGAAGCTTTCTTT. The full variable domain, in which reference TRBV3-1 and TRBJ1-1 provide the parts outside the CDR3, is DTAVSQTPKYLVTQMGNDKSIKCEQNLGHDTMYWYKQDSKKFLKIMFSYNNKELIINETVPNRFSPKSPDKAHLNLHINSLELGDSAVYFCASSSQGAQGEAFFGQGTRLTVV.

This clonotype was seen a handful of times. The chain is built from TRBV18 and TRBJ1-1, with D hard to call. This CDR3 has 15 residues. Per the germline V gene, CDR1 is KGHSH and CDR2 is LQKENI. V shed 6 bases and J shed 2 bases, with 16 bases lying between them. The DNA for the CDR3 is TGTGCCAGCTCCGTCCTAGATTCCGGAAACACTGAAGCTTTCTTT. Its translation is CASSVLDSGNTEAFF.

V gene TRBV28 combines with J gene TRBJ2-7; 8 bases are a match to TRBD1. J gave up 3 bases and V 6 bases, and 10 bases lay outside the gene matches. The CDR3 loop spans 15 amino acids. Per germline, CDR1 MDHEN and CDR2 SYDVKM. This CDR3 reads CASSSPGQVIYEQYF. The CDR3 nucleotides are TGTGCCAGCAGCTCTCCGGGACAGGTCATCTACGAGCAGTACTTC.

The V gene is TRBV7-9, the J gene TRBJ2-7, with a possible D match to TRBD2 (6 bases). The germline CDR1 and CDR2 sequences are SEHNR and FQNEAQ (reference sequence). The CDR3 is 16 residues long. Trimming cost V 5 bases and J 6 bases, with 23 bases left between them. CDR3 amino acids: CASSHSLLATFGEQYF. In DNA form, the CDR3 reads TGTGCCAGCAGCCATAGTCTTCTAGCGACTTTTGGCGAGCAGTACTTC.